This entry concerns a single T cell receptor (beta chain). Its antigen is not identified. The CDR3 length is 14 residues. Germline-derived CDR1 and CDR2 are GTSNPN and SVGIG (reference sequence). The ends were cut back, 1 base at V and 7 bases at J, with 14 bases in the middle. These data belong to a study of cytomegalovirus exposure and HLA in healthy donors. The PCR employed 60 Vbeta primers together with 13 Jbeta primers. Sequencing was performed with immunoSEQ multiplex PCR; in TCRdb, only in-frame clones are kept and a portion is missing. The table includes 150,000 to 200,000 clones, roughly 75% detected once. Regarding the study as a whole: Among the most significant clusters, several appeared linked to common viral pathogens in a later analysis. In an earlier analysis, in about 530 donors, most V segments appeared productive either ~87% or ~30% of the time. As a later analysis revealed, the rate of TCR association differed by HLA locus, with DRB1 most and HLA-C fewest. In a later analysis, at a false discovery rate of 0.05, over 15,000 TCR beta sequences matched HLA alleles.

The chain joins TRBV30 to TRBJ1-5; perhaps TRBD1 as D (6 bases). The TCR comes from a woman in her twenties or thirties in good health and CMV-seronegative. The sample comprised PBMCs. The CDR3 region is CAWSGGGASQPQHF. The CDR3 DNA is TGTGCCTGGAGTGGAGGGGGGGCGAGCCAGCCCCAGCATTTT.